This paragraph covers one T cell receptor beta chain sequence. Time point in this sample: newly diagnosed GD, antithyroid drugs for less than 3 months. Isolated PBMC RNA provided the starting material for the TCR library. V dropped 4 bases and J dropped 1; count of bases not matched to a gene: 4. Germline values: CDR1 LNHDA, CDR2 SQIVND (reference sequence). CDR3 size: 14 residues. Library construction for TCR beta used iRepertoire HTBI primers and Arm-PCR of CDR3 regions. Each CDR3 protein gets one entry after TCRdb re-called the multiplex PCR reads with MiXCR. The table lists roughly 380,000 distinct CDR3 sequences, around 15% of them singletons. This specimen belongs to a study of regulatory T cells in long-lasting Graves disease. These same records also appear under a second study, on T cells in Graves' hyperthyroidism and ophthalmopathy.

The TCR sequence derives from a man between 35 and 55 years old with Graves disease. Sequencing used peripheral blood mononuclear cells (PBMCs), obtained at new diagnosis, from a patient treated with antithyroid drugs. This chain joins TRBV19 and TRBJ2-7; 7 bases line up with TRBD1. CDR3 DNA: TGTGCCAGTAGTACGCCGGGACAGTCCTACGAGCAGTACTTC. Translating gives CASSTPGQSYEQYF. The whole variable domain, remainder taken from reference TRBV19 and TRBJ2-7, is DGGITQSPKYLFRKEGQNVTLSCEQNLNHDAMYWYRQDPGQGLRLIYYSQIVNDFQKGDIAEGYSVSREKKESFPLTVTSAQKNPTAFYLCASSTPGQSYEQYFGPGTRLTVT.